These 2 T cell receptor beta chains came from one sample sequenced in a study of CD4 T cells in relation to SARS-CoV-2 and coronaviruses. CD4+ T cells from unexposed donors were obtained before the COVID-19 pandemic (2011-2018). Isolation of CD4+ T cells took place after around 11 days in culture. Which antigens these TCRs recognize remains unknown. Assay used: immunoSEQ multiplex PCR; TCRdb lists only in-frame clones, some missing. The sample lists 21,000 or so clones, around 76% seen once, with approximately 28% in the top ten. Sequences were obtained from CD4+ T cells from PBMCs, cultured in vitro. The receptors were gathered from a human donor in good health.

The CDR3 DNA follows: TGCGCCAGCAGCAAGGGACAAGCTGGGGAGACCCAGTACTTC. Its translation is CASSKGQAGETQYF. V gene TRBV5-1 combines with J gene TRBJ2-5; weak D call: TRBD1 (6 bases). The V and J ends lost 4 bases and 5 bases respectively, with 15 bases between them. The CDR3 length is 14 residues. Germline CDR1 SGHRS, CDR2 YFSETQ.

The chain combines TRBV6-6 with TRBJ2-1, with unresolved D. V was trimmed by 6 bases and J by 2 bases, leaving 8 bases between them. Germline assignment: CDR1 MNHNY and CDR2 SVGAGI (reference sequence). The CDR3 length is 13 residues. CDR3 sequence (DNA): TGTGCCAGCAGGGCCCTAGCCTACAATGAGCAGTTCTTC. Translated, it gives CASRALAYNEQFF.